This T cell receptor beta chain was found in a study of OX40 agonist ivuxolimab in advanced cancers. Concerning the study at large: Ivuxolimab, which targeted the costimulatory receptor OX40 (CD134), was an agonistic, fully human IgG2 monoclonal antibody. The paper describes the monotherapy dose-escalation part (N of about 52 patients) of the phase I trial of ivuxolimab. Prior anti-PD-1, anti-PD-L1 or anti-CTLA-4 therapy was permitted, and 30% to 45% of dose-escalation patients had received checkpoint inhibitors. In the dose-escalation cohort, approximately 83% of patients were male, and the mean age was roughly 56 years with a range of roughly 20 to 79. Of the roughly 54 dose-escalation patients, hepatocellular carcinoma was present in about 20, melanoma in some 15, renal cell carcinoma in 9 and head and neck cancer in 9. Partial responses were achieved by three dose-escalation patients, of whom one had hepatocellular carcinoma and two had cutaneous melanoma. The purpose of peripheral TCRbeta sequencing was to test whether ivuxolimab changed TCR sequence diversity and led to clonal T-cell expansion. Intravenous ivuxolimab was administered to patients every 2 weeks at six dose levels: 0.01, 0.1, 0.3, 1.5, 3 and 10 mg/kg.

Patients with autoimmune disease history or receiving systemic immunosuppression were excluded from the trial. Peripheral blood for TCR sequencing was drawn from every dose cohort at baseline, at cycle 4 day 1 and at cycle 7 day 1. The samples were drawn from a first-in-human, open-label, multicenter phase I dose-escalation trial of ivuxolimab. The trial enrolled adults with locally advanced or metastatic head and neck squamous cell, hepatocellular, melanoma or renal cell carcinoma. Before TCR sequencing, CD4+ T cells and CD8+ T cells from peripheral blood were sorted into separate populations. Study-wide conclusions, independent of this receptor: On average, CD8+ T cells showed more expanded clones than CD4+ T cells after ivuxolimab. Partial responders in the 0.1-3.0 mg/kg groups had among the lowest normalized peripheral clonal expansion, especially among CD8+ T cells. The antigen specificity of the clonally expanded peripheral T cells was not determined. At doses of 0.1 to 3.0 mg/kg, clonal expansion of both CD4+ and CD8+ T cells in blood was seen between baseline and week 6. Low levels of normalized T-cell clonal expansion were also shown by some nonresponding patients.

This clone was counted only a few times. There is no known antigen for this receptor. At one boundary the junction diverges from the germline segment, which might be a read error. Genomic DNA was extracted from sorted cells for sequencing of the TCRbeta CDR3 region. The immunoSEQ Assay was used for sequencing of TCRbeta CDR3 regions. The table comes from immuneACCESS by way of TCRdb, which keeps in-frame sequences with V and J called. Part of the clones is missing from these tables; in studies checked, under half for an unresolved V gene and the rest for unknown reasons. The sample table contains approximately 51,000 clones; only one count was recorded for 70% to 80% of them. Together, the top ten hold around 2% of the sample. This specimen was CD4+ or CD8+ T cells sorted from blood, taken in a trial of the OX40 agonist ivuxolimab. The receptor was isolated from an adult with an advanced solid tumor such as melanoma, head and neck, liver or kidney cancer.

The CDR3 region reads CASSWRAISDQPQHF. Here is the DNA: TGTGCCAGCAGCTGGCGGGCGATTAGCGATCAGCCCCAGCATTTT. The rearrangement joined TRBV5-6 to TRBJ1-5; no D segment can be confidently identified. The CDR3 goes from the cysteine to the phenylalanine over 15 residues. The retained sequence is limited to the CDR3, 45 bases, with the frame set at the first base. The CDR1 and CDR2 encoded by the germline V gene are SGHDT and YYEEEE.